The 31 T cell receptor beta chains given below trace back to one sample, sequenced in a study of T cell repertoires in cytomegalovirus infection. From the reads, TCRdb called clonotypes with MiXCR, one entry per CDR3 protein. Altogether about 890,000 distinct CDR3 sequences are present, approximately 31% being singletons, with the ten largest covering 13%. These receptors have no identified antigens. This material consisted of cultured CD8+ T cells from PBMCs, taken from culture after CMV antigen stimulation. All receptors come from a human donor in good health (CMV status not recorded). Some clones in this sample may be carry-over from other donors' samples.

The chain has TRBV12-3 or TRBV12-4 and TRBJ1-6; D is unresolved. The CDR3 is 14 amino acids. Trimming removed 5 bases from V and 8 bases from J, with 13 bases in between. CDR3 nucleotide sequence: TGTGCCAGCAGTCCCCCTGGGTGGGATTCACCCCTCCACTTT. Its translation is CASSPPGWDSPLHF.

This clonotype was counted only a few times. V gene TRBV7-9 combines with J gene TRBJ2-7, with 9 bases fitting TRBD2. There are 15 residues in the CDR3. Germline V gene sequence: CDR1 SEHNR, CDR2 FQNEAQ (reference sequence). V trimming: 3 bases; J trimming: 5 bases; junction bases outside the gene matches: 8. The CDR3 region has the DNA TGTGCCAGCAGCTTGCCAGAGCGGGGGGTCCACGAGCAGTACGTC. Its protein product is CASSLPERGVHEQYV.

This clonotype was found once. Mismatch with germline at one junction end may stem from a read error. The chain employs TRBV14 and TRBJ2-1, with D possibly matching TRBD1 (6 bases). Per germline, CDR1 SGHDN and CDR2 FVKESK. The CDR3 is 16 amino acids. The CDR3 here is CANSQPGQGVYNEQFF. The DNA of the CDR3 is TGTGCCAACAGCCAGCCGGGACAAGGAGTCTACAATGAGCAGTTCTTC.

This sequence joins TRBV5-6 and TRBJ2-1; D gene uncertain. The V end lost 3 bases, the J end lost 8 bases, and 18 bases lay between the germline ends. CDR1 SGHDT and CDR2 YYEEEE come from the germline V gene. This CDR3 has 15 residues. CDR3 DNA: TGTGCCAGCAGCTCCCCATTGACACTCAAGGATGAGCAGTTCTTC. This gives the protein CASSSPLTLKDEQFF.

V gene TRBV6-1 combines with J gene TRBJ2-1; D gene unclear. From germline, CDR1 is MNHNS and CDR2 SASEGT. CDR3 length: 15 amino acids. V was shortened by 3 bases and J by 0 bases, with 9 bases between the two germline ends. CDR3 protein: CASSETESSYNEQFF. The CDR3 DNA reads as TGTGCCAGCAGTGAGACCGAGAGCTCCTACAATGAGCAGTTCTTC.

The rearrangement joins TRBV20-1 to TRBJ2-5; 11 bases agree with TRBD2. Germline V gene lookup returns CDR1 DFQATT and CDR2 SNEGSKA (reference sequence). After removal of 0 bases from V and 0 bases from J, the junction contained 18 bases not matched to a gene. The CDR3 loop spans 21 amino acids. The CDR3 is CSARDVVAGGSGPRNQETQYF. In DNA, the CDR3 is TGCAGTGCTAGAGATGTAGTAGCGGGGGGGTCGGGACCACGAAACCAAGAGACCCAGTACTTC.

This clonotype was recorded a few times. V is TRBV15 and J is TRBJ2-4; D possibly corresponds to TRBD1 (5 bases). The CDR3 length is 20 residues. The germline CDR1 and CDR2 sequences are LNHNV and YYDKDF (reference sequence). V lost 0 bases, J lost 0 bases, and 21 bases lay in between. The CDR3 region is CATSREKTLPWGSAKNIQYF. CDR3 nucleotide sequence: TGTGCCACCAGCAGAGAGAAAACCCTCCCTTGGGGCTCAGCCAAAAACATTCAGTACTTC.

This clonotype was seen only once. The CDR3 DNA follows: TGTGCCAGCACATTGGGGCCAAACAATGAGCAGTTCTTC. Its protein product is CASTLGPNNEQFF. This rearrangement joins TRBV27 to TRBJ2-1; perhaps TRBD1 as D (5 bases). Trimming stripped 7 bases from V and 5 bases from J, with 12 bases between. The germline V gene encodes CDR1 MNHEY and CDR2 SMNVEV (reference sequence). This CDR3 spans 13 amino acids.

The J gene is TRBJ2-7, the V gene TRBV24-1; 12 bases match TRBD2. The germline gives CDR1 KGHDR, CDR2 SFDVKD. Trimming cost V 9 bases and J 5 bases; bases outside gene matches: 4. This CDR3 has 13 residues. CDR3 in DNA: TGTGCCACCCGAAGGACTAGCGGGGACGAGCAGTACTTC. Translated, it gives CATRRTSGDEQYF.

The chain recombines TRBV5-6 with TRBJ1-2; TRBD1 might be the D (6 bases). The CDR3 length is 13 residues. Germline CDR1 is SGHDT and CDR2 is YYEEEE. Between the trimmed V and J ends, which lost 4 bases and 5 bases, there was a span of 12 bases. The CDR3 loop is CASSPGDGYGYTF. CDR3 nucleotide sequence: TGTGCCAGCAGCCCAGGGGACGGGTATGGCTACACCTTC.

The rearrangement uses TRBV19 and TRBJ1-5; no clear D. V was pared by 5 bases and J by 2 bases, with 13 bases between. Germline-derived CDR1 and CDR2 are LNHDA and SQIVND (reference sequence). This CDR3 region has 15 residues. The CDR3 spells CASSPRVGRNQPQHF. The CDR3 DNA reads as TGTGCCAGTAGTCCCCGTGTGGGTCGCAATCAGCCCCAGCATTTT.

V gene TRBV15 combines with J gene TRBJ1-5; D might be TRBD1 (5 bases). V shed 0 bases and J shed 5 bases, with 8 bases lying between them. Germline values: CDR1 LNHNV, CDR2 YYDKDF (reference sequence). The CDR3 has 14 amino acids. CDR3 nucleotides: TGTGCCACCAGCAGAGACCGGGGGTATCAGCCCCAGCATTTT. Translating it yields CATSRDRGYQPQHF. The full variable domain, in which reference TRBV15 and TRBJ1-5 provide the parts outside the CDR3, is DAMVIQNPRYQVTQFGKPVTLSCSQTLNHNVMYWYQQKSSQAPKLLFHYYDKDFNNEADTPDNFQSRRPNTSFCFLDIRSPGLGDTAMYLCATSRDRGYQPQHFGDGTRLSIL.

This clonotype turned up a few times. V and J are TRBV6-2 or TRBV6-3 and TRBJ1-2; D uncertain. The CDR3 has 13 amino acids. Germline V gives CDR1 MNHEY, CDR2 SVGEGT. V lost 10 bases and J lost 6, with 18 bases in between. The CDR3 region has the DNA TGTGCCACTGGTTTCGTACAGCGAGATGGCTACACCTTC. Translating gives CATGFVQRDGYTF.

This chain joins TRBV20-1 and TRBJ2-7; D gene uncertain. Trimming cost V 0 bases and J 0 bases, with 6 bases left between them. This CDR3 spans 13 amino acids. Germline lookup yields CDR1 DFQATT and CDR2 SNEGSKA (reference sequence). As DNA, the CDR3 is TGCAGTGCTAGAGAGATGAGCTCCTACGAGCAGTACTTC. Its protein product is CSAREMSSYEQYF.

This clonotype is a singleton in its sample. The rearrangement uses TRBV13 and TRBJ2-5; possible D gene TRBD2, 7 bases. CDR3 length: 16 amino acids. Germline values: CDR1 PRHDT, CDR2 FYEKMQ (reference sequence). With 5 bases removed from V and 2 bases from J, the gap between germline ends came to 18 bases. The CDR3 here is CASSEAQAGTQETQYF. The DNA of the CDR3 is TGTGCCAGCAGCGAAGCCCAAGCGGGGACACAAGAGACCCAGTACTTC.

The chain recombines TRBV2 with TRBJ2-7; TRBD2 might be the D (7 bases). The CDR3 covers 14 residues. V lost 8 bases and J 4 bases, leaving 18 bases between the germline ends. Germline CDR1 SNHLY, CDR2 FYNNEI. CDR3 nucleotide sequence: TGTGCCAGCGAGGGCTTCGGGGGGCGGTACGAGCAGTACGTC. It codes for CASEGFGGRYEQYV.

This chain uses TRBV19 with TRBJ1-2, with unresolved D. CDR3 size: 16 residues. Trimming pared 0 bases from V and 2 bases from J, leaving 13 bases between. Germline CDR1 reads LNHDA; CDR2 reads SQIVND (reference sequence). For the CDR3, the DNA is TGTGCCAGTAGTATAGATCAAAGAGGACTAAACTATGGCTACACCTTC. It specifies CASSIDQRGLNYGYTF.

The table lists this clonotype with a few counts. The chain employs TRBV7-9 and TRBJ2-7, with unresolved D. CDR3 length equals 15 residues. V lost 7 bases and J lost 0, with 16 bases in between. Per the germline V gene, CDR1 is SEHNR and CDR2 is FQNEAQ (reference sequence). The chain's CDR3 is CASTSGRNHSYEQYF. As DNA, the CDR3 is TGTGCCAGCACCTCAGGACGGAACCACTCCTACGAGCAGTACTTC.

This clonotype was detected once. The CDR3 DNA is TGTGCCAGCAAGACCACAGGAGCCTCCTACAATGAGCAGTTCTTC. Its translation: CASKTTGASYNEQFF. The genes are TRBV5-3 and TRBJ2-1; D is perhaps TRBD1 (5 bases). TRBV5-3 is an ORF, with its function uncertain. The V end lost 8 bases, the J end lost 0 bases, and 15 bases lay between the germline ends. The CDR3 consists of 15 residues.

Details on this clonotype: At one of its ends the junction is not consistent with the germline gene, which may arise from a read error. This rearrangement joins TRBV7-7 to TRBJ2-7, with D tentatively TRBD1 (5 bases). In germline, CDR1 is SSHAT, CDR2 FNYEAQ (reference sequence). The CDR3 spans 14 residues. This chain's CDR3 is CASSLSQGSNEQYF. The CDR3 bases are TGTGCTAGCAGCTTGAGCCAGGGTTCTAACGAGCAGTACTTC.

The sample holds many counts of this clonotype. The chain employs TRBV4-3 and TRBJ2-5; TRBD1 might be the D (5 bases). The V end lost 0 bases, the J end lost 4 bases, and 15 bases lay between the germline ends. The CDR3 is 16 residues long. Germline V gene lookup returns CDR1 LGHNA and CDR2 YSLEER. CDR3 protein: CASSQDASGQGETQYF. CDR3 coding DNA: TGCGCCAGCAGCCAAGATGCGTCAGGGCAGGGAGAGACCCAGTACTTC.

This clonotype was seen only a few times. The chain carries TRBV18 and TRBJ1-5; the match to TRBD1 covers 7 bases. The length of the CDR3 is 18 residues. The V gene's germline CDR1 is KGHSH and CDR2 LQKENI. J gave up 0 bases and V 5 bases, and 13 bases lay outside the gene matches. CDR3 protein: CASSTKVTGDPSNQPQHF. The CDR3 DNA follows: TGTGCCAGCTCAACTAAAGTAACAGGGGACCCTAGCAATCAGCCCCAGCATTTT.

This clonotype was observed many times. This sequence joins TRBV7-2 and TRBJ2-1; tentatively, D is TRBD2 (5 bases). The CDR3 runs to 17 residues. The germline V and J ends were trimmed by 1 base and 4 bases, with 17 bases remaining between them. From germline, CDR1 is SGHTA and CDR2 FQGNSA. CDR3 in DNA: TGTGCCAGCAGCTTAGATGGTGTAGCGAGGATTTACAATGAGCAGTTCTTC. It translates to CASSLDGVARIYNEQFF. Full variable domain (missing parts from reference TRBV7-2 and TRBJ2-1): GAGVSQSPSNKVTEKGKDVELRCDPISGHTALYWYRQSLGQGLEFLIYFQGNSAPDKSGLPSDRFSAERTGGSVSTLTIQRTQQEDSAVYLCASSLDGVARIYNEQFFGPGTRLTVL.

This chain connects TRBV2 to TRBJ1-2; perhaps TRBD1 as D (5 bases). CDR1 is SNHLY and CDR2 is FYNNEI in the germline V gene. Trimming left V 1 base short and J 0 bases short, with 6 bases between. CDR3 length equals 14 residues. CDR3 in amino acids: CASSEGGSNYGYTF. The CDR3 bases are TGTGCCAGCAGTGAAGGGGGCTCTAACTATGGCTACACCTTC.

This clonotype was recorded a few times. V usage is TRBV2 and J usage is TRBJ2-4; 7 nucleotides align to TRBD1. Germline V lookup: CDR1 SNHLY, CDR2 FYNNEI. The CDR3 sequence is 16 residues long. Trimming at V came to 8 bases and at J to 3 bases, leaving 13 bases not matched to a gene. The CDR3 nucleotides read TGTGCCAGCGGGTTCGACAGGGAAGGGTACAAAAACATTCAGTACTTC. Protein: CASGFDREGYKNIQYF.

This chain links TRBV20-1 with TRBJ2-2; tentative D call: TRBD2 (5 bases). Germline lookup yields CDR1 DFQATT and CDR2 SNEGSKA (reference sequence). This CDR3 has 13 residues. The CDR3: CSSRRPGAGELFF. CDR3 nucleotides: TGCAGCTCCCGGAGGCCGGGCGCCGGGGAGCTGTTTTTT.

The chain carries TRBV19 and TRBJ1-2; TRBD1 matches at 7 bases. Trimming took 6 bases from V and 4 from J; bases not matched to a gene: 8. The germline gives CDR1 LNHDA, CDR2 SQIVND (reference sequence). This CDR3 contains 14 residues. CDR3 in DNA: TGTGCCAGTAGCCCCGAGGGGGCCTCCTATGGCTACACCTTC. It specifies CASSPEGASYGYTF. The full variable domain, in which reference TRBV19 and TRBJ1-2 provide the parts outside the CDR3, is DGGITQSPKYLFRKEGQNVTLSCEQNLNHDAMYWYRQDPGQGLRLIYYSQIVNDFQKGDIAEGYSVSREKKESFPLTVTSAQKNPTAFYLCASSPEGASYGYTFGSGTRLTVV.

The table lists this clonotype with a few counts. The rearrangement joins TRBV27 to TRBJ2-3; D gene unclear. Trimming left V 3 bases short and J 4 bases short, with 8 bases between. The CDR3 runs to 13 residues. The germline V gene has CDR1 MNHEY and CDR2 SMNVEV (reference sequence). CDR3 nucleotide sequence: TGTGCCAGCAGTTTGTGGGCCGCAGATACGCAGTATTTT. It codes for CASSLWAADTQYF.

This clonotype turned up a few times. V is TRBV7-6 and J is TRBJ2-3; 9 positions match TRBD2. Losses at the gene ends were 2 bases for V and 4 bases for J; bases not matched to a gene: 7. This CDR3 is 16 amino acids long. Per the germline V gene, CDR1 is SGHVS and CDR2 is FNYEAQ. The CDR3 DNA sequence: TGTGCCAGCAGCTTATGGGTCGGCGGGGGGGCAGATACGCAGTATTTT. Its protein product is CASSLWVGGGADTQYF. Supplemented by reference TRBV7-6 and TRBJ2-3, the full variable domain reads GAGVSQSPRYKVTKRGQDVALRCDPISGHVSLYWYRQALGQGPEFLTYFNYEAQQDKSGLPNDRFSAERPEGSISTLTIQRTEQRDSAMYRCASSLWVGGGADTQYFGPGTRLTVL.

Comment on this clonotype: A single base separates this from a much larger clone, so it may be a read error. This chain connects TRBV7-2 to TRBJ2-3, with 7 bases fitting TRBD2. There are 15 residues in the CDR3. CDR1 and CDR2 from the germline V gene are SGHTA and FQGNSA. The J segment lost 2 bases and the V segment lost 5 bases, leaving 7 bases of the junction unmatched. The CDR3 sequence is CTSSLTSTHTDTQYF. The CDR3 DNA sequence: TGTACCAGCAGCCTGACTAGCACACACACAGATACGCAGTATTTT.

This clonotype has a count of ten or more. The V and J genes are TRBV5-4 and TRBJ2-7, with TRBD1 as a possible D gene (5 bases). The V gene lost 2 bases and the J gene lost 4 bases, with 13 bases spanning the gap. The germline V gene has CDR1 SGHNT and CDR2 YYREEE (reference sequence). The CDR3 is made up of 14 amino acids. The DNA of the CDR3 is TGTGCCAGCAGCTTTAGGGGTAAACCTTACGAGCAGTACTTC. Translation gives CASSFRGKPYEQYF. The whole variable domain, remainder taken from reference TRBV5-4 and TRBJ2-7, is ETGVTQSPTHLIKTRGQQVTLRCSSQSGHNTVSWYQQALGQGPQFIFQYYREEENGRGNFPPRFSGLQFPNYSSELNVNALELDDSALYLCASSFRGKPYEQYFGPGTRLTVT.